The rows below give T cell receptor beta chains drawn from one sample of a study of response to subunit inactivated influenza vaccine. MiXCR, applied by TCRdb to the RT-PCR reads, yields one record per CDR3 protein. The data contain 500,000 to 600,000 distinct CDR3 sequences, 10% to 15% of them singletons. Sequencing used PBMCs from blood, obtained around seven weeks after vaccination. These receptors all stem from a man aged 50-59 years who received an inactivated influenza vaccine. Both conserved end residues are part of each CDR3. Fields, in order: V gene, clone size, J gene, D gene, CDR3 DNA, CDR3 protein. The D gene is left open where the match is weak. Not every row has a clone size; where given, it reads once, few, many or a size class.

>TRBV20-1|NA|TRBJ1-2|NA
TGCAGTGCCCCGGGGGGCGCACGGAACTATGGCTACACCTTC
CSAPGGARNYGYTF
>TRBV12-3/TRBV12-4|NA|TRBJ2-4|TRBD1
TGTGCCAGCAGTCCCGAGACAGGGGGTAAATACAAAAACATTCAGTACTTC
CASSPETGGKYKNIQYF
>TRBV20-1|NA|TRBJ2-1|TRBD2
TGCAGTGCTTCTCTAGCGGGGGTAAACAATGAGCAGTTCTTC
CSASLAGVNNEQFF
>TRBV20-1|NA|TRBJ1-4|NA
TGCAGTGCTAGGAGGGTGCCAGGTGAAAAACTGTTTTTT
CSARRVPGEKLFF
>TRBV29-1|NA|TRBJ2-3|NA
TGCAGCGTTGAAGGGGTAGGCACAGATACGCAGGATTTT
CSVEGVGTDTQDF
>TRBV7-2|many|TRBJ2-5|NA
TGTGCCAGCAGCTTGTCCAGGGGAGGAGAGACCCAGTACTTC
CASSLSRGGETQYF
>TRBV6-2/TRBV6-3|NA|TRBJ2-7|NA
TGTGCCAGCAGTTGGCAGGGCTACGAGCAGTACTTC
CASSWQGYEQYF
>TRBV7-8|NA|TRBJ2-1|TRBD2
TGTGCCAGCAGCATGGAGCGGGGGGATTACAATGAGCAGTTCTTC
CASSMERGDYNEQFF
>TRBV20-1|few|TRBJ2-5|TRBD1
TGCAGTGCGTCGTTGACAGGGGGGATCGAGACCCAGTACTTC
CSASLTGGIETQYF
>TRBV7-8|NA|TRBJ2-1|NA
TGTGCCAGCAGCCCCCTCGGGGCAGGGGGGTCACATGAGCAGTTCTTC
CASSPLGAGGSHEQFF
>TRBV5-1|NA|TRBJ2-5|TRBD2
TGCGCCAGCAGCACAGGGACTAGCGGGGGCAGGGAGACCCAGTACTTC
CASSTGTSGGRETQYF
>TRBV28|NA|TRBJ2-1|TRBD2
TGTGCCAGCAGTTCACCCGCTAGCGGGAGTCGCAATGAGCAGTTCTTC
CASSSPASGSRNEQFF
>TRBV11-1|few|TRBJ1-1|NA
TGTGCCAGCAGCTTAAGTACTTTAAACACTGAAGCTTTCTTT
CASSLSTLNTEAFF
>TRBV12-3/TRBV12-4|NA|TRBJ2-6|TRBD2
TGTGCCAGCAGCCGGACTAGCGGGGATTTCTCTGGGGCCAACGTCCTGACTTTC
CASSRTSGDFSGANVLTF
>TRBV7-8|once|TRBJ2-6|TRBD1
TGTGCCAGCAGCAAGACGACAGGGGGCCTCTCTGGGGCCAACGTCCTGACTTTC
CASSKTTGGLSGANVLTF
>TRBV20-1|few|TRBJ1-5|NA
TGCAGTGCTAAAAAGGGGGGAAATCAGCCCCAGCATTTT
CSAKKGGNQPQHF
>TRBV5-1|NA|TRBJ2-7|NA
TGCGCCAGCAGCTTGAGTGGACTTAACTCCTACGAGCAGTACTTC
CASSLSGLNSYEQYF
>TRBV5-1|few|TRBJ2-7|NA
TGCGCCAGCAGCTCCAAGGGACCTTACTACGAGCAGTACTTC
CASSSKGPYYEQYF
>TRBV7-9|NA|TRBJ2-7|NA
TGTGCCAGCAGCTTACCCCAGGACAGAACCTACGAGCAGTACTTC
CASSLPQDRTYEQYF
>TRBV29-1|many|TRBJ2-1|TRBD2
TGCAGCGTCCGGACTAGCGGGAGGGCCGCCAATGAGCAGTTCTTC
CSVRTSGRAANEQFF
>TRBV9|few|TRBJ2-3|TRBD2
TGTGCCAGCAGCGCGAGGAGTGACAGGGCCGGGACTAGCGGGAGTGGAGATACGCAGTATTTT
CASSARSDRAGTSGSGDTQYF
>TRBV5-6|NA|TRBJ2-1|TRBD1
TGTGCCAGCAGCTTCTCGGGACAGACTTACAATGAGCAGTTCTTC
CASSFSGQTYNEQFF
>TRBV7-2|few|TRBJ2-7|NA
TGTGCCAGCAGCTGGCCAGCCTACGAGCAGTACTTC
CASSWPAYEQYF
>TRBV5-4|few|TRBJ2-7|NA
TGTGCCAGCAGCTTGAAAACGAGCTCCTACGAGCAGTACTTC
CASSLKTSSYEQYF
>TRBV20-1|NA|TRBJ2-5|TRBD2
TGCAGTGCTAGCCCGGGGGGCCAAGAGACCCAGTACTTC
CSASPGGQETQYF
>TRBV29-1|many|TRBJ1-1|TRBD1
TGCAGCGCTGTCTCCGGGACAGGGCTCACTGAAGCTTTCTTT
CSAVSGTGLTEAFF
>TRBV19|NA|TRBJ2-1|NA
TGTGCCAGTAGTATCCCCCGGAGGGCGGGCTCCTACAATGAGCAGTTCTTC
CASSIPRRAGSYNEQFF
>TRBV20-1|NA|TRBJ1-1|TRBD1
TGCAGTGCTACCCGGACAGGGGCTAGTACTGAAGCTTTCTTT
CSATRTGASTEAFF
>TRBV7-2|NA|TRBJ2-7|NA
TGTGCCAGCAGCGACCCCGGGGGGCCCGTCCCTTACGAGCAGTACTTC
CASSDPGGPVPYEQYF
>TRBV7-6|few|TRBJ2-1|NA
TGTGCCAGCAGCCGAGGGACTTTATTGGACAATGAGCAGTTCTTC
CASSRGTLLDNEQFF
>TRBV20-1|NA|TRBJ1-1|TRBD1
TGCAGTGCTTTCAACAGGGGGCGAAGGACTGAAGCTTTCTTT
CSAFNRGRRTEAFF
>TRBV20-1|few|TRBJ2-3|NA
TGCAGTGCTAGAGATATCACAGGGACCTACACAGATACGCAGTATTTT
CSARDITGTYTDTQYF
>TRBV7-8|few|TRBJ2-7|NA
TGTGCCAGCAGCCATAGCCCGGGGGCGACGCGTCTGAGCTCCTACGAGCAGTACTTC
CASSHSPGATRLSSYEQYF